A selection of T cell receptor beta chains follows, all from one sample in a study of T cell repertoires in ileal Crohn's disease. The data were produced by immunoSEQ multiplex PCR, yet TCRdb's version contains in-frame clones alone and is incomplete. The sample holds 6,000 to 7,500 clones, around 81% seen once. Sequencing was performed on ileal tissue. The receptors were sampled from an adult with Crohn's disease. Both conserved end residues are trimmed from each CDR3.

V gene	J gene	CDR3 protein
TRBV7-6	.	ASSMDRGGYEQY
TRBV5-8	TRBJ2-1	ASSLVLVGDIGEQF
TRBV6-4	TRBJ2-3	ASSEGLGADTQY
TRBV7-9	TRBJ1-3	ASSTRQAGNTIY
TRBV6-5	TRBJ2-1	ASSYLAKINNEQF
TRBV10-1	TRBJ2-3	ASSEGKGGTDTQY
TRBV11-2	TRBJ2-2	ASSLRRVGELF
TRBV19	TRBJ2-7	ASSKGPGQGTYEQY
TRBV19	TRBJ1-5	ASRSGAGGNQPQH
TRBV4-1	TRBJ2-7	ASSQDNSGRTYEQY
TRBV29-1	TRBJ2-1	SVLGLAGGEQF
TRBV11-3	TRBJ2-7	ASSLDVRGYEQY
TRBV5-1	TRBJ2-2	ASSLGGQESGELF
TRBV2	TRBJ1-4	ASSRTGIGEKLF
TRBV27	TRBJ2-1	ASGVGGPYNEQF
TRBV25-1	TRBJ2-5	ASSEAPAEGYQETQY
TRBV6-6	TRBJ2-7	ASRAGQQSYEQY
TRBV11-1	TRBJ2-1	ASSLALADEQF
TRBV6-5	TRBJ1-4	ASSYSGGVDEKLF
TRBV6-6	TRBJ1-4	ASTDREEKLF
TRBV7-2	TRBJ2-5	ASSLGAGSQGETQY
TRBV2	TRBJ1-2	ASSETPTNYGYT
TRBV6-4	TRBJ2-3	ASSGVAGSTDTQY